These 27 T cell receptor beta chains were sequenced from one sample in a study of blood T cells in healthy people across ages. Through a sample-barcoded 5' primer and a J-beta primer mix, a second PCR was run for roughly 7 to 11 cycles. TCRdb reprocessed the 5' RACE reads with MiXCR, giving one entry per CDR3 protein. Of 890,000 or so distinct CDR3 sequences in the sample, around two thirds were seen once. The material sequenced was blood. Receptor source: a man aged 25-40 years in good health.

This clonotype was seen repeatedly, ten times or more. The gene calls are TRBV2 and TRBJ2-1; 9 bases line up with TRBD1. The V segment lost 8 bases and the J segment 3 bases; nucleotides outside the gene matches: 14. The CDR3 extends over 17 amino acids. Per germline, CDR1 SNHLY and CDR2 FYNNEI. The CDR3 sequence: CASRGKQGATIYNEQFF. The DNA for the CDR3 is TGTGCCAGCCGAGGGAAACAGGGGGCAACGATCTACAATGAGCAGTTCTTC. The full variable domain, completed using reference TRBV2 and TRBJ2-1, is EPEVTQTPSHQVTQMGQEVILRCVPISNHLYFYWYRQILGQKVEFLVSFYNNEISEKSEIFDDQFSVERPDGSNFTLKIRSTKLEDSAMYFCASRGKQGATIYNEQFFGPGTRLTVL.

This chain joins TRBV7-2 and TRBJ1-2; TRBD1 aligns across 7 bases. The V gene end was trimmed by 4 bases and the J gene end by 0 bases; junction bases not matched to a gene: 8. Germline V CDR1 and CDR2: SGHTA, FQGNSA. The CDR3 is 16 residues long. In nucleotides, the CDR3 is TGTGCCAGCAGCTCGGGACAGAACACGCCTAACTATGGCTACACCTTC. Protein product: CASSSGQNTPNYGYTF. The complete variable domain, with remaining parts taken from reference TRBV7-2 and TRBJ1-2, reads GAGVSQSPSNKVTEKGKDVELRCDPISGHTALYWYRQSLGQGLEFLIYFQGNSAPDKSGLPSDRFSAERTGGSVSTLTIQRTQQEDSAVYLCASSSGQNTPNYGYTFGSGTRLTVV.

This clonotype came up once. Sequence at one end of the junction differs from germline and may be a read error. This chain connects TRBV12-3 or TRBV12-4 to TRBJ2-3; the D gene could be TRBD1 or TRBD2 (5 bases each). The CDR3 covers 16 residues. CDR3 amino acids: CVSSLSSSGGMDTQYF. The CDR3 DNA is TGTGTCAGCAGTTTATCCTCTAGTGGGGGAATGGATACGCAGTATTTT.

The chain carries TRBV5-6 and TRBJ2-5; D might be TRBD2 (6 bases). Germline CDR1 is SGHDT and CDR2 is YYEEEE. The CDR3 is 14 residues long. The germline V and J ends were trimmed by 3 bases and 0 bases, with 9 bases remaining between them. The CDR3 region is CASSYLANQETQYF. CDR3 nucleotides: TGTGCCAGCAGCTATCTAGCGAACCAAGAGACCCAGTACTTC.

The rearrangement links TRBV5-1 to TRBJ2-5; no clear D. Germline CDR1 is SGHRS and CDR2 is YFSETQ. This CDR3 is 16 amino acids long. V lost 0 bases to trimming and J lost 3 bases, with 15 bases between them. The CDR3 protein is CASSLDAIAGKETQYF. CDR3 coding DNA: TGCGCCAGCAGCTTGGACGCCATAGCAGGAAAAGAGACCCAGTACTTC.

There are a few counts of this clonotype. CDR3 nucleotide sequence: TGTGCCAGCACCCCCCGTTTTCGACAGGGGATCTCCTACGAGCAGTACTTC. Translated, it gives CASTPRFRQGISYEQYF. This chain uses TRBV6-2 or TRBV6-3 with TRBJ2-7; 8 nucleotides agree with TRBD1. The germline V gene encodes CDR1 MNHEY and CDR2 SVGEGT. Trimming cost V 7 bases and J 0 bases; bases outside gene matches: 14. The CDR3 contains 17 residues.

V and J are TRBV9 and TRBJ2-7, with TRBD1 matching 7 bases. CDR3 length: 15 residues. The germline V gene has CDR1 SGDLS and CDR2 YYNGEE. V lost 4 bases and J lost 2; bases outside the gene matches: 9. The CDR3 sequence: CASSRGGNGAYEQYF. The CDR3 DNA follows: TGTGCCAGCAGCCGAGGGGGCAATGGGGCCTACGAGCAGTACTTC.

The chain joins TRBV12-3 or TRBV12-4 to TRBJ2-7; D is ambiguous. Trimming removed 3 bases from V and 5 bases from J, with 8 bases in between. The CDR3 extends over 12 amino acids. CDR3 amino acids: CASSFFPHEQYF. DNA of the CDR3: TGTGCCAGCAGTTTCTTCCCCCACGAGCAGTACTTC.

This clonotype was found many times. The chain joins TRBV28 to TRBJ2-5; TRBD2 might be the D (5 bases). V shed 2 bases and J shed 6 bases, with 10 bases lying between them. Germline values: CDR1 MDHEN, CDR2 SYDVKM. The CDR3 runs 13 residues. The chain's CDR3 is CASSLGVGKTQYF. The CDR3 DNA reads TGTGCCAGCAGTTTAGGAGTCGGGAAGACCCAGTACTTC. Full variable domain (remainder filled in from reference TRBV28 and TRBJ2-5): DVKVTQSSRYLVKRTGEKVFLECVQDMDHENMFWYRQDPGLGLRLIYFSYDVKMKEKGDIPEGYSVSREKKERFSLILESASTNQTSMYLCASSLGVGKTQYFGPGTRLLVL.

This rearrangement joins TRBV27 to TRBJ1-4, with D possibly TRBD1 on 5 matching bases. With 5 bases removed from V and 5 bases from J, the gap between germline ends came to 21 bases. The CDR3 length is 17 residues. Germline CDR1 is MNHEY and CDR2 is SMNVEV (reference sequence). The CDR3 DNA follows: TGTGCCAGCAGTCCCCAGTGGTTCGGGGGGAGAAATGAAAAACTGTTTTTT. Its protein product is CASSPQWFGGRNEKLFF.

In DNA, the CDR3 is TGCAGCGTTGAAGGCGGGACAGGGCGTTCCTACGAGCAGTACTTC. This gives the protein CSVEGGTGRSYEQYF. The V gene is TRBV29-1, the J gene TRBJ2-7, with TRBD1 matching 9 bases. The CDR3 has 15 residues. Germline V CDR1 and CDR2: SQVTM, ANQGSEA. The V and J ends lost 1 base and 1 base, in that order; junction bases with no gene match: 5.

Here the CDR3 reads CSATSPVSNEKLFF. The CDR3 nucleotides are TGCAGTGCTACCTCCCCTGTCAGTAATGAAAAACTGTTTTTT. The V and J genes are TRBV20-1 and TRBJ1-4; D remains ambiguous. Trimming stripped 4 bases from V and 4 bases from J, with 13 bases between. The length of the CDR3 is 14 residues. Germline V gene sequence: CDR1 DFQATT, CDR2 SNEGSKA (reference sequence).

As for this clonotype: A read error is possible here, since a much larger clone lies one base away. The V call is TRBV4-2, the J call TRBJ2-3; D uncertain. CDR3 length: 14 amino acids. Germline values: CDR1 LGHNA, CDR2 YNFKEQ. The CDR3 bases are TGTGCCAGCAGCCAAGATCTAAGCACAGATACGCTGTATTTT. Translation: CASSQDLSTDTLYF.

The chain is built from TRBV5-6 and TRBJ1-5, with D possibly matching TRBD1 (5 bases). The V and J ends lost 4 bases and 7 bases respectively, with 21 bases between them. Germline loops: CDR1 SGHDT, CDR2 YYEEEE. This CDR3 contains 16 residues. CDR3 amino acids: CASSARQQEHRQPQHF. For the CDR3, the DNA is TGTGCCAGCAGCGCCCGACAGCAGGAACACAGGCAGCCCCAGCATTTT.

The V call is TRBV6-5, the J call TRBJ2-2; no reliable D call. CDR1 is MNHEY and CDR2 is SVGAGI in the germline V gene. The V gene lost 8 bases and the J gene lost 4 bases, with 14 bases spanning the gap. There are 14 residues in the CDR3. The CDR3 is CASSFGPTTGELFF. Written as DNA, the CDR3 is TGTGCCAGCTCCTTTGGGCCGACCACCGGGGAGCTGTTTTTT.

CDR3 sequence: CASKGWSGPQNEQFF. The CDR3 nucleotides are TGTGCCAGCAAGGGATGGTCCGGGCCTCAGAATGAGCAGTTCTTC. This rearrangement joins TRBV12-3 or TRBV12-4 to TRBJ2-1, with unresolved D. V was shortened by 7 bases and J by 7 bases, with 20 bases between the two germline ends. The CDR3 is made up of 15 amino acids.

This clonotype was seen more than once but under ten times. The chain carries TRBV7-9 and TRBJ1-4, with D possibly being TRBD1 (6 bases). Germline V lookup: CDR1 SEHNR, CDR2 FQNEAQ (reference sequence). Trimming pared 3 bases from V and 8 bases from J, leaving 13 bases between. The CDR3 is 14 amino acids. This CDR3 reads CASSFNQGMEKLFF. The CDR3 DNA is TGTGCCAGCAGCTTTAATCAGGGGATGGAAAAACTGTTTTTT.

The chain employs TRBV29-1 and TRBJ2-1; D uncertain. V gave up 4 bases and J gave up 8 bases, with 15 bases separating them. This CDR3 has 13 residues. The germline V gene encodes CDR1 SQVTM and CDR2 ANQGSEA. The CDR3 loop reads CSVVAGRFYEQFF. CDR3 nucleotide sequence: TGCAGCGTTGTGGCAGGCAGATTCTATGAGCAGTTCTTC.

This chain connects TRBV29-1 to TRBJ1-5; 7 nucleotides match TRBD1. Trimming took 1 base from V and 2 from J; bases not matched to a gene: 2. Germline V CDR1 and CDR2: SQVTM, ANQGSEA. This CDR3 has 14 amino acids. The CDR3 spells CSVEVGQGNQPQHF. The CDR3 DNA follows: TGCAGCGTTGAAGTCGGACAGGGCAATCAGCCCCAGCATTTT. Looking up the rest from reference TRBV29-1 and TRBJ1-5 gives the full variable domain: SAVISQKPSRDICQRGTSLTIQCQVDSQVTMMFWYRQQPGQSLTLIATANQGSEATYESGFVIDKFPISRPNLTFSTLTVSNMSPEDSSIYLCSVEVGQGNQPQHFGDGTRLSIL.

The genes are TRBV12-3 or TRBV12-4 and TRBJ2-2; D perhaps matches TRBD2 (6 bases). The CDR3 consists of 15 residues. Between the trimmed V and J ends, which lost 6 bases and 5 bases, there was a span of 16 bases. For the CDR3, the DNA is TGTGCCAGCAGGCCCGGCGGGGTGGGGACCGGGGAGCTGTTTTTT. This codes for CASRPGGVGTGELFF.

V gene TRBV9 combines with J gene TRBJ2-1, with 9 positions matching TRBD1. With 4 bases clipped from V and 3 bases from J, the junction kept 5 bases outside the gene matches. Germline lookup yields CDR1 SGDLS and CDR2 YYNGEE. The CDR3 totals 15 residues. CDR3 in amino acids: CASSPTGGNYNEQFF. The CDR3 region has the DNA TGTGCCAGCAGCCCGACAGGGGGGAACTACAATGAGCAGTTCTTC.

The genes are TRBV28 and TRBJ1-5, with a tentative D call TRBD1 (6 bases). Germline-derived CDR1 and CDR2 are MDHEN and SYDVKM. This CDR3 spans 15 amino acids. Trimming removed 5 bases at V and 3 bases at J, with 14 bases between. The CDR3 DNA is TGTGCCAGCAGTCGACCGGACAGCGTCAATCAGCCCCAGCATTTT. Its protein is CASSRPDSVNQPQHF.

The chain has TRBV24-1 and TRBJ2-3, with D unclear. Germline loops: CDR1 KGHDR, CDR2 SFDVKD. The CDR3 extends over 15 amino acids. V lost 3 bases and J 2 bases, leaving 11 bases between the germline ends. CDR3 protein: CATSDAQGPTDTQYF. The CDR3 DNA is TGTGCCACCAGTGATGCGCAAGGTCCCACAGATACGCAGTATTTT.

The J gene is TRBJ2-1, the V gene TRBV5-1, with D tentatively TRBD2 (5 bases). The CDR3 spans 16 residues. Germline V CDR1 and CDR2: SGHRS, YFSETQ. Trimming pared 0 bases from V and 3 bases from J, leaving 13 bases between. Here the CDR3 DNA reads TGCGCCAGCAGCTTGGCTGGGAGCGCAGACTACAATGAGCAGTTCTTC. Protein product: CASSLAGSADYNEQFF.

This chain uses TRBV7-9 with TRBJ2-3, with 8 bases fitting TRBD2. The V gene's germline CDR1 is SEHNR and CDR2 FQNEAQ (reference sequence). This CDR3 has 14 amino acids. The V and J ends lost 9 bases and 2 bases, in that order; junction bases with no gene match: 7. The CDR3, as DNA: TGTGCCAGTCTAGGAGCGGGGGCCACAGATACGCAGTATTTT. Amino acid sequence: CASLGAGATDTQYF.

This clonotype was seen a handful of times. The chain employs TRBV12-3 or TRBV12-4 and TRBJ2-3, with D possibly being TRBD1 or TRBD2 (5 bases each). The ends were cut back, 6 bases at V and 7 bases at J, with 11 bases in the middle. There are 12 residues in the CDR3. The DNA of the CDR3 is TGTGCCAGCAGCCAGGGACCATATACGCAGTATTTT. The encoded protein is CASSQGPYTQYF.

The rearrangement links TRBV5-1 to TRBJ2-5; 9 bases fit TRBD1. Trimming removed 7 bases from V and 3 bases from J; junction bases left unmatched: 10. The CDR3 runs 15 residues. The germline gives CDR1 SGHRS, CDR2 YFSETQ. The CDR3 DNA sequence: TGCGCCAGCCAAGTGGGGGACAGGGTGGAAGAGACCCAGTACTTC. It encodes CASQVGDRVEETQYF.